Below, 29 T cell receptor beta chains from the same sample are listed, as sequenced in a study of CD8 T cells in Susac syndrome (dated by TCRdb to between 2019 and 2020). The receptor library was made with the immunoSEQ multiplex PCR assay. RNA was extracted with the RNeasy kit and roughly 0.45 to 1 ug was reverse transcribed using random hexamers. Through fastp at Q25 and MiXCR, TCRdb rebuilt clones from the public reads, retaining in-frame beta chains. Every entry covers one CDR3 protein and lists the most common genes and DNA from its rows. This sample holds about 150,000 distinct CDR3 sequences; about 94% were observed only once. More than 0.2% of the sample lies in the top ten. Sequenced sample: CD8+ T cells from PBMCs. The receptors come from a human donor with multiple sclerosis.

V and J are TRBV9 and TRBJ2-6; no clear D. The CDR3 runs to 14 residues. Germline V gene data show CDR1 as SGDLS and CDR2 as YYNGEE. Trimming shortened V by 5 bases and J by 0 bases, and 6 bases separated the two germline ends. The CDR3 sequence is CASSAPSGANVLTF. The CDR3 DNA is TGTGCCAGCAGTGCCCCCTCTGGGGCCAACGTCCTGACTTTC.

The chain couples TRBV9 to TRBJ1-1; TRBD1 matches 9 bases. The germline V gene encodes CDR1 SGDLS and CDR2 YYNGEE. V lost 0 bases and J lost 7; bases outside the gene matches: 1. The CDR3 has 13 residues. CDR3 protein: CASSVAGQGEAFF. The DNA of the CDR3 is TGTGCCAGCAGCGTAGCGGGACAGGGTGAAGCTTTCTTT. The complete variable domain, with remaining parts taken from reference TRBV9 and TRBJ1-1, reads DSGVTQTPKHLITATGQRVTLRCSPRSGDLSVYWYQQSLDQGLQFLIQYYNGEERAKGNILERFSAQQFPDLHSELNLSSLELGDSALYFCASSVAGQGEAFFGQGTRLTVV.

The chain links TRBV5-1 to TRBJ2-1, with D unresolved. With 1 base removed from V and 5 bases from J, the gap between germline ends came to 13 bases. CDR1 is SGHRS, CDR2 YFSETQ, per germline. The CDR3 has 15 residues. The CDR3 reads CASSLMPNPNNEQFF. CDR3 bases: TGCGCCAGCAGCTTGATGCCCAACCCTAACAATGAGCAGTTCTTC.

The genes are TRBV20-1 and TRBJ2-7, with 10 bases aligning to TRBD1. Germline V gene sequence: CDR1 DFQATT, CDR2 SNEGSKA (reference sequence). The CDR3 covers 18 residues. V lost 5 bases and J lost 2; bases outside the gene matches: 18. The CDR3 DNA reads TGCAGTGCTTACCCCGGGGACAGGGGACAACACCCCCCCTACGAGCAGTACTTC. It encodes CSAYPGDRGQHPPYEQYF.

This chain joins TRBV30 and TRBJ1-2; TRBD1 matches at 9 bases. With 8 bases clipped from V and 5 bases from J, the junction kept 9 bases outside the gene matches. This CDR3 has 13 residues. Germline CDR1 reads GTSNPN; CDR2 reads SVGIG (reference sequence). Here the CDR3 reads CAERDRASYGYTF. CDR3 DNA sequence: TGTGCCGAACGGGACAGGGCCTCTTATGGCTACACCTTC.

The V gene is TRBV28, the J gene TRBJ2-3; D not resolved. CDR3 length equals 13 residues. The ends were cut back, 5 bases at V and 6 bases at J, with 12 bases in the middle. Per germline, CDR1 MDHEN and CDR2 SYDVKM. Here the CDR3 DNA reads TGTGCCAGCAGTCCGCCTCTGGAGGATACGCAGTATTTT. It codes for CASSPPLEDTQYF.

CDR3: CAWRGAGFANTGELFF. In DNA form, the CDR3 reads TGTGCCTGGAGGGGGGCAGGTTTCGCGAACACCGGGGAGCTGTTTTTT. The chain uses TRBV30 and TRBJ2-2; maybe TRBD1 (6 bases). Trimming removed 3 bases at V and 0 bases at J, with 14 bases between. CDR3 length: 16 amino acids. CDR1 and CDR2 (germline): GTSNPN, SVGIG (reference sequence).

J is TRBJ2-7 and V is TRBV4-2, with 15 nucleotides matching TRBD2. The germline V gene has CDR1 LGHNA and CDR2 YNFKEQ. This CDR3 is 19 amino acids long. Trimming at V came to 4 bases and at J to 0 bases, leaving 10 bases not matched to a gene. This CDR3 is CASSPWTSGGDGSSYEQYF. CDR3 nucleotide sequence: TGTGCCAGCAGCCCTTGGACTAGCGGGGGGGACGGGAGCTCCTACGAGCAGTACTTC.

This clonotype was picked up a small number of times. Here the CDR3 DNA reads TGTGCCAGCAGTTTCACCGGGACAGGCGGCTACAATGAGCAGTTCTTC. Its translation is CASSFTGTGGYNEQFF. This chain uses TRBV6-2 or TRBV6-3 with TRBJ2-1; 8 bases are shared with TRBD1. The CDR3 length is 16 residues. V was pared by 4 bases and J by 3 bases, with 8 bases of the junction left unmatched. Germline V gene sequence: CDR1 MNHEY, CDR2 SVGEGT.

This clonotype was seen just once. This chain uses TRBV29-1 with TRBJ2-2, with a possible D match to TRBD1 (6 bases). The V and J ends lost 5 bases and 1 base respectively, with 11 bases between them. CDR1 and CDR2 (germline): SQVTM, ANQGSEA. The CDR3 runs 14 residues. CDR3 loop: CSVTGLGNTGELFF. CDR3 nucleotide sequence: TGCAGCGTTACAGGGTTGGGGAACACCGGGGAGCTGTTTTTT.

This chain connects TRBV15 to TRBJ1-6, with D possibly being TRBD1 (6 bases). In germline, CDR1 is LNHNV, CDR2 YYDKDF (reference sequence). The CDR3 length is 16 residues. V lost 0 bases to trimming and J lost 7 bases, with 13 bases between them. For the CDR3, the DNA is TGTGCCACCAGCAGAGATCGGAACAGGGCAAATTCACCCCTCCACTTT. Its translation: CATSRDRNRANSPLHF.

The chain combines TRBV7-9 with TRBJ1-5; 8 nucleotides line up with TRBD1. Germline CDR1 reads SEHNR; CDR2 reads FQNEAQ (reference sequence). Losses at the gene ends were 5 bases for V and 5 bases for J; bases not matched to a gene: 8. CDR3 length: 15 residues. DNA of the CDR3: TGTGCCAGCAGCCCCCCCGGGACAGGAGATCAGCCCCAGCATTTT. This translates into CASSPPGTGDQPQHF.

This sequence joins TRBV6-5 and TRBJ1-2; D is unresolved. Germline assignment: CDR1 MNHEY and CDR2 SVGAGI. CDR3 length: 15 amino acids. Trimming took off 0 bases at V and 3 bases at J, with 11 bases between the two ends. In DNA, the CDR3 is TGTGCCAGCAGTTACTCAGAGGGCTCCCACTATGGCTACACCTTC. Translating it yields CASSYSEGSHYGYTF.

The rearrangement joins TRBV7-9 to TRBJ1-2; D not certain. This CDR3 has 17 amino acids. The germline V gene encodes CDR1 SEHNR and CDR2 FQNEAQ (reference sequence). V was trimmed by 4 bases and J by 3 bases, leaving 21 bases between them. The CDR3 coding sequence is TGTGCCAGCAGCTCAAAGAATTTAGAGGGCCAGGACTATGGCTACACCTTC. The encoded protein is CASSSKNLEGQDYGYTF.

This clonotype was seen a single time. The CDR3 is CASSSGGPWNTEAFF. The DNA of the CDR3 is TGTGCCAGCAGCTCCGGCGGGCCTTGGAACACTGAAGCTTTCTTT. The V gene is TRBV7-6, the J gene TRBJ1-1; D unresolved. Germline assignment: CDR1 SGHVS and CDR2 FNYEAQ. The CDR3 has 15 residues. V was clipped by 4 bases and J by 1 base, with 13 bases between them. The whole variable domain, remainder taken from reference TRBV7-6 and TRBJ1-1, is GAGVSQSPRYKVTKRGQDVALRCDPISGHVSLYWYRQALGQGPEFLTYFNYEAQQDKSGLPNDRFSAERPEGSISTLTIQRTEQRDSAMYRCASSSGGPWNTEAFFGQGTRLTVV.

The CDR3 region is CASTQGGTQETQYF. In nucleotides, the CDR3 is TGTGCCAGCACTCAAGGGGGAACACAAGAGACCCAGTACTTC. This sequence joins TRBV6-5 and TRBJ2-5; possible D gene TRBD1, 6 bases. CDR1 and CDR2 (germline): MNHEY, SVGAGI. This CDR3 has 14 amino acids. V gave up 7 bases and J gave up 2 bases, with 14 bases separating them.

The chain couples TRBV19 to TRBJ2-2; possibly TRBD1 or TRBD2 for D (5 bases each). Germline V CDR1 and CDR2: LNHDA, SQIVND (reference sequence). The CDR3 contains 13 residues. Trimming pared 1 base from V and 5 bases from J, leaving 5 bases between. The chain's CDR3 is CASSIGGTGELFF. In DNA form, the CDR3 reads TGTGCCAGTAGTATAGGGGGGACCGGGGAGCTGTTTTTT.

This chain links TRBV30 with TRBJ2-1, with a weak D call TRBD2 (7 bases). This CDR3 spans 15 amino acids. The germline V gene encodes CDR1 GTSNPN and CDR2 SVGIG (reference sequence). Trimming took 5 bases from V and 5 from J, leaving 19 bases between them. The DNA of the CDR3 is TGTGCCTGGGGGGGGCTAGCGGCTTTGCACAATGAGCAGTTCTTC. This translates into CAWGGLAALHNEQFF.

The chain carries TRBV19 and TRBJ2-7; either TRBD1 or TRBD2 may supply D (5 bases each). In germline, CDR1 is LNHDA, CDR2 SQIVND (reference sequence). The V end was cut by 6 bases, the J end by 0 bases, with 15 bases between. The CDR3 runs to 15 residues. CDR3 coding DNA: TGTGCCAGTAGCCCTCAACGGGGCTACTCCTACGAGCAGTACTTC. Translating gives CASSPQRGYSYEQYF.

This clonotype was observed a single time. CDR3 loop: CASSLGRGGFSYGYTF. The CDR3 bases are TGTGCCAGCAGCTTGGGCAGGGGCGGCTTCTCCTATGGCTACACCTTC. This chain uses TRBV7-3 with TRBJ1-2, with D possibly TRBD1 on 6 matching bases. CDR3 length: 16 residues. Germline assignment: CDR1 SGHTA and CDR2 FQGTGA. The V and J ends lost 3 bases and 4 bases respectively, with 18 bases between them. Full variable domain (missing parts from reference TRBV7-3 and TRBJ1-2): GAGVSQTPSNKVTEKGKYVELRCDPISGHTALYWYRQSLGQGPEFLIYFQGTGAADDSGLPNDRFFAVRPEGSVSTLKIQRTERGDSAVYLCASSLGRGGFSYGYTFGSGTRLTVV.

This sequence joins TRBV3-1 and TRBJ2-7; TRBD2 might be the D (5 bases). Trimming stripped 0 bases from V and 6 bases from J, with 12 bases between. The CDR3 runs to 14 residues. Germline V gene sequence: CDR1 LGHDT, CDR2 YNNKEL (reference sequence). CDR3 nucleotides: TGTGCCAGCAGCCAAGATTGGAGAGGGAGCGAGCAGTACTTC. Protein sequence: CASSQDWRGSEQYF.

The chain joins TRBV6-6 to TRBJ2-3, with 9 nucleotides matching TRBD2. The germline V gene encodes CDR1 MNHNY and CDR2 SVGAGI (reference sequence). The CDR3 contains 15 residues. Losses at the gene ends were 5 bases for V and 4 bases for J; bases not matched to a gene: 7. DNA for the CDR3: TGTGCCAGCAGTGGTCATCGCGGGGGGGCAGATACGCAGTATTTT. Translation: CASSGHRGGADTQYF.

This chain connects TRBV4-2 to TRBJ2-6, with no clear D. The CDR3 length is 18 residues. V lost 1 base, J lost 0 bases, and 13 bases lay in between. Per germline, CDR1 LGHNA and CDR2 YNFKEQ. CDR3 sequence reads: CASSQGEEKSSGANVLTF. CDR3 DNA sequence: TGTGCCAGCAGCCAAGGGGAAGAAAAGAGCTCTGGGGCCAACGTCCTGACTTTC.

The genes are TRBV4-1 and TRBJ1-5; D unresolved. The CDR3 has 15 residues. In germline, CDR1 is MGHRA, CDR2 YSYEKL. With 1 base removed from V and 4 bases from J, the gap between germline ends came to 11 bases. The CDR3 DNA sequence: TGCGCCAGCAGCCAAGTACGGGAAGGAAATCAGCCCCAGCATTTT. Protein sequence: CASSQVREGNQPQHF.

The chain couples TRBV25-1 to TRBJ2-7; D call uncertain. Looked up from germline, CDR1 is MGHDK and CDR2 is SYGVNS. The CDR3 totals 12 residues. V lost 2 bases to trimming and J lost 7 bases, with 9 bases between them. CDR3 nucleotide sequence: TGTGCCAGCAGTGAAGGACGGGTTGAGCAGTACTTC. Its protein is CASSEGRVEQYF.

The chain has TRBV29-1 and TRBJ1-1; D uncertain. Germline loops: CDR1 SQVTM, CDR2 ANQGSEA. The CDR3 consists of 11 residues. Trimming shortened V by 6 bases and J by 10 bases, and 15 bases separated the two germline ends. The CDR3 nucleotides are TGCAGCGTCCGCACGGAGGAAGGAGCTTTCTTT. Its protein product is CSVRTEEGAFF.

CDR3 loop: CASGPWGRQETQYF. CDR3 bases: TGTGCCAGCGGCCCTTGGGGGCGGCAAGAGACCCAGTACTTC. The chain uses TRBV12-3 or TRBV12-4 and TRBJ2-5, with D perhaps TRBD1 (6 bases). Trimming took off 8 bases at V and 2 bases at J, with 15 bases between the two ends. CDR3 length equals 14 residues.

J is TRBJ2-5 and V is TRBV27; a possible D gene is TRBD2 (6 bases). Germline V gene data show CDR1 as MNHEY and CDR2 as SMNVEV (reference sequence). Between the trimmed V and J ends, which lost 10 bases and 5 bases, there was a span of 11 bases. CDR3 length equals 11 residues. The CDR3 loop reads CATRAGETQYF. In DNA form, the CDR3 reads TGTGCCACCCGGGCGGGGGAGACCCAGTACTTC.

The V call is TRBV7-9, the J call TRBJ2-7; 9 nucleotides line up with TRBD2. The CDR3 has 15 residues. The V gene's germline CDR1 is SEHNR and CDR2 FQNEAQ (reference sequence). The ends lost 1 base at V and 6 bases at J; junction bases unmatched: 7. CDR3 sequence reads: CASSLVAGGQSEQYF. In DNA, the CDR3 is TGTGCCAGCAGCTTAGTCGCGGGGGGGCAGTCCGAGCAGTACTTC.